This T cell receptor (beta chain) was documented in a study of T-cell memory formation after mild COVID-19. Via MiXCR, TCRdb re-called the 5' RACE reads, giving one row per CDR3 protein. The sample lists a few hundred thousand distinct CDR3 sequences, roughly 20% seen once, with roughly 8.1% in the top ten. The CDR3 is 16 residues long. The J segment lost 6 bases and the V segment lost 2 bases, leaving 10 bases of the junction unmatched. Germline assignment: CDR1 DFQATT and CDR2 SNEGSKA (reference sequence). Material: PBMCs or a T cell subset sorted from them (not recorded which). The source is an adult woman who had mild COVID-19 (a few samples of this study predate the infection). Cell type and time point are not known. The rearrangement joins TRBV20-1 to TRBJ2-7; 13 bases match TRBD2. The CDR3, as DNA: TGCAGTGCTAGATCTCCCTGGACTAGCGGGAGCAGCGAGCAGTACTTC. It codes for CSARSPWTSGSSEQYF.